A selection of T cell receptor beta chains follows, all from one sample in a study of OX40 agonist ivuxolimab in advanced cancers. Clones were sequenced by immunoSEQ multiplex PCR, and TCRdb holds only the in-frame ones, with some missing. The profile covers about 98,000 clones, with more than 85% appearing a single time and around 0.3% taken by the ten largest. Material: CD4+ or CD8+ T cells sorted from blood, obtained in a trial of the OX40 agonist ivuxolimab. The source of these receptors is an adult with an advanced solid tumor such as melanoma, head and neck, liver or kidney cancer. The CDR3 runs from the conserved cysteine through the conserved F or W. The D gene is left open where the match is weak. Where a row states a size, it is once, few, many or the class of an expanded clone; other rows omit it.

CASNIVAGGGETQYF,TGTGCCAGCAACATCGTGGCGGGAGGTGGAGAGACCCAGTACTTC,TRBV7-9,TRBD2,-,TRBJ2-5
CASSGGREGHGEQFF,TGTGCCAGCAGTGGAGGGCGGGAGGGCCATGGTGAGCAGTTCTTC,TRBV6-5,TRBD2,once,TRBJ2-1
CASSLVSATQYF,TGTGCCAGCAGCTTAGTGTCAGCGACTCAGTACTTC,TRBV7-2,-,-,TRBJ2-4
CASSEGIYSGNTIYF,TGTGCCAGCAGTGAAGGGATTTACTCTGGAAACACCATATATTTT,TRBV6-1,-,-,TRBJ1-3
CASSHYNSPLHF,TGTGCCAGCAGCCACTATAATTCACCCCTCCACTTT,TRBV11-2,-,few,TRBJ1-6
CASSHPRVPTNEKLFF,TGCGCCAGCAGCCACCCGAGAGTACCAACTAATGAAAAACTGTTTTTT,TRBV4-1,-,-,TRBJ1-4
CASSRGDEQFF,TGTGCCAGCAGTCGGGGCGATGAGCAGTTCTTC,TRBV6-6,-,-,TRBJ2-1
CASSWGSYGYTF,TGTGCCAGCAGCTGGGGCAGCTATGGCTACACCTTC,TRBV11-1,-,once,TRBJ1-2
CASSLWGHEQYF,TGTGCCAGCAGTTTGTGGGGTCACGAGCAGTACTTC,TRBV28,-,-,TRBJ2-7
CASSLLSSGNTIYF,TGTGCCAGCAGCTTACTTAGCTCTGGAAACACCATATATTTT,TRBV7-8,-,-,TRBJ1-3
CASSLGFGLDTQYF,TGTGCCAGCAGCTTAGGGTTTGGGCTAGATACGCAGTATTTT,TRBV11-3,-,-,TRBJ2-3
CASKPVGEGRNTIYF,TGCGCCAGCAAACCAGTAGGCGAGGGTAGAAACACCATATATTTT,TRBV4-3,-,-,TRBJ1-3
CASRGLWTANYGYTF,TGTGCCAGCAGGGGCTTATGGACAGCTAACTATGGCTACACCTTC,TRBV6-5,-,-,TRBJ1-2
CASSLPGQGGQPQHF,TGTGCCAGCAGTCTCCCAGGACAGGGGGGTCAGCCCCAGCATTTT,TRBV28,TRBD1,-,TRBJ1-5
CASSPGGAGPGNTIYF,TGTGCCAGCAGCCCAGGAGGGGCAGGGCCTGGAAACACCATATATTTT,TRBV7-9,-,-,TRBJ1-3
CAWSPDSNQPQHF,TGTGCCTGGAGCCCGGATAGCAATCAGCCCCAGCATTTT,TRBV30,-,-,TRBJ1-5
CASSEINTDYEQYF,TGTGCCAGCAGTGAAATCAACACCGACTACGAGCAGTACTTC,TRBV6-1,-,-,TRBJ2-7
CATLTGAARQSTDTQYF,TGTGCCACCCTCACGGGGGCTGCCCGGCAGTCGACAGATACGCAGTATTTT,TRBV18,-,-,TRBJ2-3
CASSEIGTGYGELFF,TGTGCCAGCAGTGAAATAGGGACAGGCTACGGGGAGCTGTTTTTT,TRBV2,TRBD1,-,TRBJ2-2
CASSRRLPGELFF,TGTGCCAGCAGCCGACGTCTCCCCGGGGAGCTGTTTTTT,TRBV4-2,-,-,TRBJ2-2
CAWSLGTGGSSPLHF,TGTGCCTGGAGTTTGGGGACAGGGGGAAGTTCACCCCTCCACTTT,TRBV30,TRBD1,once,TRBJ1-6
CASSLAEPDTQYF,TGTGCCAGCAGCTTAGCAGAGCCAGATACGCAGTATTTT,TRBV7-9,-,-,TRBJ2-3
CASRVANEKLFF,TGTGCCAGCAGGGTCGCTAATGAAAAACTGTTTTTT,TRBV6-1,-,-,TRBJ1-4
CASSEQGRSGAFF,TGTGCCAGCAGTGAACAGGGGAGGTCGGGAGCTTTCTTT,TRBV28,TRBD1,-,TRBJ1-1
CASSLGTGNTIYF,TGTGCCAGCAGCTTAGGGACGGGAAACACCATATATTTT,TRBV7-3,-,once,TRBJ1-3
CATARGNGGYTF,TGTGCCACCGCCAGGGGGAACGGGGGCTACACCTTC,TRBV6-5,TRBD1,-,TRBJ1-2
CATSRANYGYTF,TGTGCCACCAGCAGAGCGAACTATGGCTACACCTTC,TRBV15,-,-,TRBJ1-2